This note documents a single T cell receptor beta chain sequence. The data stem from a study of blood T cell repertoires in COVID-19. Sequenced by immunoSEQ multiplex PCR; TCRdb stores in-frame clones only, minus some. The table shows a few hundred thousand clones, with over 75% occurring only once. This TCR was recovered from a woman aged 18-29 years who had recovered from COVID-19. Sample: PBMCs or T cells enriched from blood (not recorded which).

CDR3 nucleotide sequence: TGTGCCATCACGAGCGGGACGAACGAGCAGTTCTTC. Encoded protein: CAITSGTNEQFF. This sequence joins TRBV10-3 and TRBJ2-1; 7 nucleotides match TRBD2. CDR3 length: 12 amino acids. Germline CDR1 is ENHRY and CDR2 is SYGVKD. Germline trimming cut 7 bases from V and 10 bases from J; bases unmatched to any gene: 7.